This T cell receptor beta chain came from a study of blood T cell repertoires in COVID-19 (TCRdb year 2020). For the wider study: The collaborator samples originated in the United States, Italy and Spain and spanned the acute and convalescent phases of COVID-19. The prospective study material was composed of cDNA or gDNA derived from T cells, B-cell-depleted T cells, or PBMCs. The dataset comprised deeply sampled blood TCRbeta repertoires from subjects exposed to, actively infected with, or recovered from COVID-19. The repertoires were released in a freely available public database intended as a resource for research on the immune response to SARS-CoV-2. Samples were obtained from the ongoing ImmuneRACE study (first 160 participants) and from 1,254 subjects provided by 6 global collaborators. Sample metadata almost always included a de-identified subject ID, COVID-19 status, age in years and sex. Where available, HLA class I and class II types were taken from metadata supplied by the sample provider and were not determined by assay-based typing.

As to this clone: Its target antigen remains unknown. Base-call qualities are not available, and no considerably larger clone is one nucleotide away.

Whole blood was collected in K2EDTA tubes by collaborating institutions according to the institutions' own protocols. Collaborator samples were shipped for TCRbeta analysis as frozen whole blood, isolated PBMCs, or DNA extracted from either sample type. TCRbeta CDR3 regions were amplified from genomic DNA using the immunoSEQ Assay, a bias-controlled multiplex PCR. In the paper's pipeline: The number of nucleated cells in each sample was estimated by amplification of reference gene primers within the assay. To quantify the absolute abundance of each unique TCRbeta CDR3 rearrangement, sequence reads were collapsed and filtered. For each sample, productive Simpson clonality was calculated by taking the square root of Simpson's diversity index across productive rearrangements. The table comes from immuneACCESS by way of TCRdb, which keeps in-frame sequences with V and J called. Part of the clones is missing from these tables; in studies checked, under half for an unresolved V gene and the rest for unknown reasons. The V and J calls and clone size come from that table; D and trimming were worked out from the DNA. In all, the sample holds 200,000 or so clones, and about nine tenths of those were seen once. Together, the top ten hold around 2.2% of the sample.

Study-level results and caveats: The amount of clinical and demographic metadata varied by source and participant and was provided uncurated.

The CDR3 starts with the cysteine, ends with the phenylalanine, and has 17 residues. Solely the CDR3 DNA is kept, with 51 bases framed from the first base. Trimmed from V: 0 bases; trimmed from J: 4 bases; junction bases lacking a gene match: 10. Per the germline V gene, SGHRS is the CDR1 and YFSETQ is the CDR2. The sequencing sample was made of peripheral blood. The chain is assembled from TRBV5-1 and TRBJ2-3; TRBD1 aligns with 8 central bases. The sequence came from a woman aged 45-65 years with acute or convalescent COVID-19. The sequenced DNA: TGCGCCAGCAGCTTGGGGTTGGGACAGGAGGTTTCAGATACGCAGTATTTT. It translates to CASSLGLGQEVSDTQYF.